This TCR beta chain is from a study of blood T cells in healthy people across ages. Primers used in a second PCR of about 6 to 12 cycles were a sample-barcoded 5' primer and a J-beta primer mix. TCRdb re-called the 5' RACE reads with MiXCR, one entry per CDR3 protein. The sample holds about 770,000 distinct CDR3 sequences, around 43% seen once. Trimming stripped 0 bases from V and 0 bases from J, with 15 bases between. Per the germline V gene, CDR1 is SGHDT and CDR2 is YYEEEE. This CDR3 spans 17 amino acids. This chain links TRBV5-6 with TRBJ1-1; a weak D match, TRBD1 (6 bases). The receptor was derived from a man in his sixties in good health. The sequencing input was blood. The CDR3 here is CASSLDRETFLNTEAFF. CDR3 coding DNA: TGTGCCAGCAGCTTGGACAGGGAAACTTTCCTGAACACTGAAGCTTTCTTT.